The 17 T cell receptor beta chains below were found in one sample sequenced in a study of shared clonotypes between healthy human individuals. The table came from immunoSEQ multiplex PCR; TCRdb's copy has only in-frame clones and leaves some out. The sample holds under 1 million clones, 90% to 98% seen once. Naive CD8 populations comprised CD45RO-negative cells positively selected for CCR7, excluding terminally differentiated effector memory CD45RA+ cells. Sequenced sample: naive CD8+ T cells sorted from blood. Every receptor here comes from a man aged 25-45 years in good health.

The chain employs TRBV7-6 and TRBJ2-5, with a possible D match to TRBD1 (6 bases). Deletions cut 6 bases from V and 1 base from J, with 30 bases between. This CDR3 spans 20 amino acids. Germline CDR1 reads SGHVS; CDR2 reads FNYEAQ. CDR3 in amino acids: CASSPTLEGPFTGSQETQYF. The CDR3 coding sequence is TGTGCCAGCAGTCCAACATTAGAGGGGCCCTTTACAGGGAGCCAAGAGACCCAGTACTTC.

The chain is built from TRBV13 and TRBJ2-2; the D gene is possibly TRBD1 (6 bases). V shed 3 bases and J shed 2 bases, with 10 bases lying between them. The germline CDR1 and CDR2 sequences are PRHDT and FYEKMQ (reference sequence). The CDR3 loop spans 15 amino acids. The CDR3 DNA reads TGTGCCAGCAGCTTGGGGACATTTAACACCGGGGAGCTGTTTTTT. Its translation is CASSLGTFNTGELFF.

This clone was recorded once. In DNA, the CDR3 is TGTGCCAGCAGCACAGACAGGGAACCGGGGGAGACCCAGTACTTC. Encoded protein: CASSTDREPGETQYF. The chain couples TRBV14 to TRBJ2-5; 7 nucleotides match TRBD1. Germline V gene sequence: CDR1 SGHDN, CDR2 FVKESK. The V gene end was trimmed by 5 bases and the J gene end by 5 bases; junction bases not matched to a gene: 11. The CDR3 has 15 amino acids. The complete variable domain, with remaining parts taken from reference TRBV14 and TRBJ2-5, reads EAGVTQFPSHSVIEKGQTVTLRCDPISGHDNLYWYRRVMGKEIKFLLHFVKESKQDESGMPNNRFLAERTGGTYSTLKVQPAELEDSGVYFCASSTDREPGETQYFGPGTRLLVL.

The gene calls are TRBV18 and TRBJ2-7; D is unclear. Germline CDR1 reads KGHSH; CDR2 reads LQKENI. This CDR3 has 10 residues. Deletions cut 6 bases from V and 2 bases from J, with 2 bases between. The CDR3 DNA reads TGTGCCAGCTCCCCCTACGAGCAGTACTTC. Translation: CASSPYEQYF.

The V gene is TRBV4-2, the J gene TRBJ2-2, with 10 bases aligning to TRBD1. Germline CDR1 LGHNA, CDR2 YNFKEQ. The CDR3 sequence is 15 residues long. J gave up 5 bases and V 3 bases, and 3 bases lay outside the gene matches. CDR3 amino acids: CASSQSGQGTGELFF. CDR3 sequence (DNA): TGTGCCAGCAGCCAGTCGGGACAGGGGACCGGGGAGCTGTTTTTT.

The rearrangement joins TRBV19 to TRBJ1-1; D gene uncertain. CDR1 LNHDA and CDR2 SQIVND come from the germline V gene (reference sequence). Trimming cost V 6 bases and J 0 bases, with 5 bases left between them. This CDR3 is built from 12 residues. The CDR3, as DNA: TGTGCCAGTAGCCGCGTGAACACTGAAGCTTTCTTT. Protein sequence: CASSRVNTEAFF.

The gene calls are TRBV7-9 and TRBJ1-1; a possible D gene is TRBD1 (6 bases). From germline, CDR1 is SEHNR and CDR2 FQNEAQ (reference sequence). The V and J ends lost 5 bases and 0 bases respectively, with 10 bases between them. This CDR3 has 14 residues. Written as DNA, the CDR3 is TGTGCCAGCAGCATGACAGGTATGAACACTGAAGCTTTCTTT. It codes for CASSMTGMNTEAFF.

This chain links TRBV9 with TRBJ2-1, with 8 positions matching TRBD1. J was trimmed by 5 bases and V by 3 bases; bases with no gene match: 4. The CDR3 runs to 14 residues. Germline V gene data show CDR1 as SGDLS and CDR2 as YYNGEE. The CDR3: CASSATGADNEQFF. The CDR3, as DNA: TGTGCCAGCAGCGCGACAGGGGCTGACAATGAGCAGTTCTTC.

The V call is TRBV7-9, the J call TRBJ1-1; D is perhaps TRBD1 (5 bases). The CDR3 loop spans 14 amino acids. Looked up from germline, CDR1 is SEHNR and CDR2 is FQNEAQ (reference sequence). V was cut by 10 bases and J by 0 bases, with 15 bases left in between. CDR3 residues: CATGGAALNTEAFF. The CDR3 DNA is TGTGCCACTGGAGGGGCCGCCCTGAACACTGAAGCTTTCTTT.

The chain combines TRBV28 with TRBJ1-1; TRBD1 matches at 10 bases. Germline CDR1 MDHEN, CDR2 SYDVKM. The CDR3 loop spans 14 amino acids. Losses at the gene ends were 6 bases for V and 8 bases for J; bases not matched to a gene: 9. CDR3 in amino acids: CASSINGDRGEAFF. CDR3 bases: TGTGCCAGCAGCATCAACGGGGACAGGGGAGAAGCTTTCTTT.

V is TRBV6-5 and J is TRBJ1-2, with D possibly matching TRBD1 (5 bases). Germline V CDR1 and CDR2: MNHEY, SVGAGI. V lost 0 bases to trimming and J lost 8 bases, with 10 bases between them. The CDR3 contains 13 residues. The CDR3 is CASSYSRQNGYTF. The CDR3 bases are TGTGCCAGCAGTTACTCCCGACAGAACGGCTACACCTTC.

The chain employs TRBV30 and TRBJ1-5; D is unclear. Per germline, CDR1 GTSNPN and CDR2 SVGIG (reference sequence). Trimming cost V 0 bases and J 1 base, with 7 bases left between them. The CDR3 runs to 14 residues. The DNA of the CDR3 is TGTGCCTGGAGTGTGGTTGGAAGCAATCAGCCCCAGCATTTT. Translation gives CAWSVVGSNQPQHF.

V is TRBV15 and J is TRBJ2-5, with D unresolved. V was trimmed by 0 bases and J by 5 bases, leaving 13 bases between them. CDR1 is LNHNV, CDR2 YYDKDF, per germline (reference sequence). This CDR3 is 15 amino acids long. The DNA for the CDR3 is TGTGCCACCAGCAGAGACCTTAGAGCCTACGAGACCCAGTACTTC. Translated, it gives CATSRDLRAYETQYF.

The chain joins TRBV6-5 to TRBJ2-7; tentative D call: TRBD1 (6 bases). CDR1 and CDR2 from the germline V gene are MNHEY and SVGAGI. Trimming pared 5 bases from V and 1 base from J, leaving 15 bases between. The CDR3 length is 15 residues. The CDR3 DNA reads as TGTGCCAGCAGTCTAACTCGAGGACAGTCCTACGAGCAGTACTTC. This codes for CASSLTRGQSYEQYF.

The chain uses TRBV6-5 and TRBJ1-1; D ambiguous. CDR3 size: 14 residues. CDR1 is MNHEY, CDR2 SVGAGI, per germline. Trimming cost V 2 bases and J 5 bases, with 12 bases left between them. CDR3 in amino acids: CASSYLSGRTEAFF. The CDR3, as DNA: TGTGCCAGCAGTTACCTCTCCGGGCGGACTGAAGCTTTCTTT.

This clone was recorded only once. V and J are TRBV27 and TRBJ2-7; 7 nucleotides line up with TRBD1. Trimming took 1 base from V and 5 from J; bases not matched to a gene: 11. The CDR3 length is 16 residues. Germline V CDR1 and CDR2: MNHEY, SMNVEV (reference sequence). Written as DNA, the CDR3 is TGTGCCAGCAGTTTATTCGTGTCTGGGACAGAAGACGAGCAGTACTTC. Translating gives CASSLFVSGTEDEQYF.

The rearrangement uses TRBV5-1 and TRBJ2-7; the match to TRBD1 covers 9 bases. Germline CDR1 SGHRS, CDR2 YFSETQ. There are 16 residues in the CDR3. J lost 1 base, V lost 4 bases, and 9 bases had no gene match. CDR3 in amino acids: CASSLEPGTGSYEQYF. The CDR3 DNA sequence: TGCGCCAGCAGCCTTGAGCCCGGGACAGGGTCCTACGAGCAGTACTTC.